This TCR beta chain was sequenced for a study of cytomegalovirus exposure and HLA in healthy donors. Study background: Earlier sequencing of approximately 200 million T cells yielded roughly 120 million unique TCR beta sequences.

To note about this clone: Its target is unknown.

The PCR had 60 Vbeta and 13 Jbeta primers. TCRdb keeps only in-frame clones here, not all; method: immunoSEQ multiplex PCR. The sample records 200,000 to 250,000 clones, under 80% being singletons. The germline gives CDR1 SEHNR, CDR2 FQNEAQ (reference sequence). V shed 6 bases and J shed 3 bases, with 20 bases lying between them. CDR3 size: 16 residues. Overall study results and limits: As a later analysis revealed, most CMV-associated TCR beta chains appeared HLA-restricted. Published work reported that the classifier diagnosed cytomegalovirus status with high specificity and sensitivity. Reportedly, a later analysis found an Asian-associated ancestry cluster had fewer N-insertions than the approximately 700-donor mean.

J is TRBJ1-2 and V is TRBV7-9; a possible D gene is TRBD1 (5 bases). The origin of this receptor is a woman aged 25 to 39 in good health and CMV-seronegative. Source material: PBMCs. CDR3 DNA sequence: TGTGCCAGCAGTCCCCTTGTTGGGGGGATCCACTATGGCTACACCTTC. Translated: CASSPLVGGIHYGYTF.